The 4 T cell receptor beta chains listed next were all sequenced from one sample in a study of blood T cells in healthy people across ages. For the second PCR, which ran for roughly 7 to 11 cycles, a sample-barcoded 5' primer and a J-beta primer mix were used. TCRdb re-analysed the 5' RACE reads in MiXCR, keeping a single row per CDR3 protein. The sample holds approximately 900,000 distinct CDR3 sequences, about 28% seen once. These sequences were also reported in another study, on T cells of mothers and their children.

Material for sequencing was blood. These receptors came from a middle-aged woman in good health.

This chain uses TRBV5-1 with TRBJ2-1, with D perhaps given as TRBD1 or TRBD2 (5 bases each). This CDR3 is 16 amino acids long. In germline, CDR1 is SGHRS, CDR2 YFSETQ. V was cut by 0 bases and J by 6 bases, with 16 bases left in between. CDR3 DNA sequence: TGCGCCAGCAGCTTGGGGGCCAGAGGGGAACCCAATGAGCAGTTCTTC. Its protein is CASSLGARGEPNEQFF.

This clonotype has a handful of counts. V and J are TRBV20-1 and TRBJ1-2, with 7 bases identical to TRBD1. The CDR3 length is 10 residues. Germline lookup yields CDR1 DFQATT and CDR2 SNEGSKA (reference sequence). V lost 7 bases to trimming and J lost 12 bases; unmatched junction nucleotides: 8. CDR3: CSVWDSLHTF. CDR3 bases: TGCAGTGTATGGGACAGCCTCCACACCTTC.

This chain uses TRBV4-1 with TRBJ1-4, with a possible D match to TRBD1 (5 bases). The CDR3 is 15 amino acids. The V end lost 7 bases, the J end lost 10 bases, and 22 bases lay between the germline ends. CDR1 is MGHRA and CDR2 is YSYEKL in the germline V gene. CDR3: CASTMPGLGLGKLFF. The DNA for the CDR3 is TGCGCCAGCACCATGCCGGGACTAGGTCTTGGAAAACTGTTTTTT.

The chain is built from TRBV6-5 and TRBJ1-5; weak D call: TRBD1 (5 bases). The germline V gene encodes CDR1 MNHEY and CDR2 SVGAGI. The CDR3 is 14 residues long. V gave up 6 bases and J gave up 3 bases, with 12 bases separating them. CDR3 region: CASRPGPINQPQHF. In nucleotides, the CDR3 is TGTGCCAGCAGGCCGGGACCGATCAATCAGCCCCAGCATTTT.